This T cell receptor beta chain was captured by sequencing in a study of blood T cell repertoires in COVID-19. The V segment lost 4 bases and the J segment 4 bases; nucleotides outside the gene matches: 5. There are 14 residues in the CDR3. Per the germline V gene, CDR1 is SEHNR and CDR2 is FQNEAQ (reference sequence). Profiled with immunoSEQ multiplex PCR; TCRdb holds only in-frame clones, not every one. The sample records 150,000 to 200,000 clones, about nine tenths being singletons. This TCR came from a woman aged 60-75 years with COVID-19, enrolled during active disease. What was sequenced was peripheral blood. V usage is TRBV7-9 and J usage is TRBJ1-2, with 8 positions matching TRBD1. The chain's CDR3 is CASSSGDRSYGYTF. The CDR3, as DNA: TGTGCCAGCAGCTCCGGGGACAGGTCCTATGGCTACACCTTC.